The 21 T cell receptor beta chains presented below share a single source sample, sequenced in a study of T cell responses to AZD1222 COVID-19 vaccine. Some clones are missing from TCRdb's copy, which holds only in-frame ones; the method was immunoSEQ multiplex PCR. The data contain more than 85,000 clones, just under 95% of them singletons. This specimen consisted of peripheral blood, obtained on day 0 of AZD1222 vaccination. The receptors come from an adult in good health.

J is TRBJ2-1 and V is TRBV5-1, with TRBD1 identical over 9 bases. V gave up 4 bases and J gave up 2 bases; unmatched junction bases: 10. This CDR3 region has 17 residues. Germline values: CDR1 SGHRS, CDR2 YFSETQ. For the CDR3, the DNA is TGCGCCAGCAGCATGTGGCCGGGACAGGGAGCCTACAATGAGCAGTTCTTC. The encoded protein is CASSMWPGQGAYNEQFF.

The rearrangement uses TRBV11-3 and TRBJ1-1; 9 positions agree with TRBD1. Germline V lookup: CDR1 SGHNT, CDR2 YENEEA. The CDR3 runs to 15 residues. Trimming cost V 5 bases and J 1 base; bases outside gene matches: 5. CDR3 DNA: TGTGCCAGCAGCCCCCTGGACAGGGGGAACACTGAAGCTTTCTTT. Its translation is CASSPLDRGNTEAFF. Full variable domain (outside the CDR3, taken from reference TRBV11-3 and TRBJ1-1): EAGVVQSPRYKIIEKKQPVAFWCNPISGHNTLYWYLQNLGQGPELLIRYENEEAVDDSQLPKDRFSAERLKGVDSTLKIQPAELGDSAVYLCASSPLDRGNTEAFFGQGTRLTVV.

The rearrangement uses TRBV28 and TRBJ1-2, with TRBD1 identical over 9 bases. The V gene's germline CDR1 is MDHEN and CDR2 SYDVKM. V lost 6 bases, J lost 5 bases, and 7 bases stayed unmatched. The CDR3 extends over 14 amino acids. In nucleotides, the CDR3 is TGTGCCAGCAGCCCTACAGGGGGCAGGTATGGCTACACCTTC. This codes for CASSPTGGRYGYTF.

The chain recombines TRBV12-3 or TRBV12-4 with TRBJ2-7, with D possibly TRBD2 on 5 matching bases. Trimming took off 6 bases at V and 4 bases at J, with 7 bases between the two ends. The CDR3 spans 11 residues. The CDR3 is CASRSGYEQYF. Written as DNA, the CDR3 is TGTGCCAGCAGGTCGGGATACGAGCAGTACTTC.

This chain uses TRBV7-9 with TRBJ1-3; D ambiguous. The CDR3 is 13 amino acids. V lost 3 bases to trimming and J lost 2 bases, with 5 bases between them. Germline V gives CDR1 SEHNR, CDR2 FQNEAQ (reference sequence). CDR3 in amino acids: CASSLETGNTIYF. CDR3 bases: TGTGCCAGCAGCTTGGAGACTGGAAACACCATATATTTT.

The gene calls are TRBV7-9 and TRBJ2-1; 10 nucleotides agree with TRBD2. The germline V gene has CDR1 SEHNR and CDR2 FQNEAQ (reference sequence). Trimming removed 5 bases from V and 4 bases from J; junction bases left unmatched: 5. The CDR3 contains 15 residues. The CDR3 region has the DNA TGTGCCAGCAGCCTCCAGCGGGGGGGATACAATGAGCAGTTCTTC. Amino acids: CASSLQRGGYNEQFF.

The rearrangement links TRBV9 to TRBJ1-2; 7 bases align to TRBD1. The germline gives CDR1 SGDLS, CDR2 YYNGEE. Trimming removed 3 bases from V and 4 bases from J; junction bases left unmatched: 9. CDR3 length: 15 amino acids. The CDR3 loop reads CASSGSREGAYGYTF. The CDR3 DNA is TGTGCCAGCAGCGGATCCCGGGAGGGGGCCTATGGCTACACCTTC.

The rearrangement joins TRBV11-2 to TRBJ1-2; a weak D match, TRBD1 (6 bases). The germline CDR1 and CDR2 sequences are SGHAT and FQNNGV. The CDR3 consists of 15 residues. V shed 5 bases and J shed 6 bases, with 19 bases lying between them. The CDR3 DNA reads as TGTGCCAGCAGCCGAAGGGGAGCGGGGGGCGATGGCTACACCTTC. The encoded protein is CASSRRGAGGDGYTF.

The sample holds a few counts of this clone. The V gene is TRBV10-2, the J gene TRBJ1-2; TRBD1 agrees at 7 bases. The CDR3 sequence is 15 residues long. Germline-derived CDR1 and CDR2 are WSHSY and SAAADI. With 4 bases clipped from V and 2 bases from J, the junction kept 7 bases outside the gene matches. The CDR3 DNA sequence: TGCGCCAGCAGTGGGGAGGGGGCAAACAACTATGGCTACACCTTC. The encoded protein is CASSGEGANNYGYTF.

This chain uses TRBV6-5 with TRBJ2-7; D possibly uses TRBD1 or TRBD2 (5 bases each). Germline lookup yields CDR1 MNHEY and CDR2 SVGAGI. The CDR3 is 15 residues long. Deletions cut 6 bases from V and 0 bases from J, with 15 bases between. The CDR3 is CASSPGAPSSYEQYF. DNA of the CDR3: TGTGCCAGCAGCCCCGGGGCTCCAAGCTCCTACGAGCAGTACTTC.

The chain couples TRBV11-2 to TRBJ2-5; possibly TRBD1 for D (6 bases). V lost 6 bases and J lost 4, with 21 bases in between. Germline V gene data show CDR1 as SGHAT and CDR2 as FQNNGV. The CDR3 contains 16 residues. CDR3 loop: CASRFNQGRGGETQYF. As DNA, the CDR3 is TGTGCCAGCAGATTCAACCAGGGGAGAGGGGGAGAGACCCAGTACTTC.

The J gene is TRBJ2-7, the V gene TRBV13; D is perhaps TRBD2 (6 bases). V was shortened by 5 bases and J by 4 bases, with 15 bases between the two germline ends. Germline V gives CDR1 PRHDT, CDR2 FYEKMQ (reference sequence). The CDR3 is 14 amino acids. In nucleotides, the CDR3 is TGTGCCAGCAGCCCCCGGGACTCACGGTACGAGCAGTACTTC. This encodes CASSPRDSRYEQYF.

This clone appeared a few times. The rearrangement links TRBV30 to TRBJ2-7; D possibly corresponds to TRBD1 (5 bases). CDR1 and CDR2 from the germline V gene are GTSNPN and SVGIG (reference sequence). The CDR3 loop spans 13 amino acids. Trimming took 1 base from V and 0 from J, leaving 7 bases between them. For the CDR3, the DNA is TGTGCCTGGAGTGGGGGCAACTCCTACGAGCAGTACTTC. Translation gives CAWSGGNSYEQYF.

Here the CDR3 DNA reads TGTGCCAGCACAGGGGGTCCTAATGAAAAACTGTTTTTT. It codes for CASTGGPNEKLFF. V usage is TRBV7-8 and J usage is TRBJ1-4, with 7 bases aligning to TRBD1. Per the germline V gene, CDR1 is SGHVS and CDR2 is FQNEAQ. The CDR3 covers 13 residues. J gave up 3 bases and V 7 bases, and 2 bases lay outside the gene matches. The full variable domain, in which reference TRBV7-8 and TRBJ1-4 provide the parts outside the CDR3, is GAGVSQSPRYKVAKRGQDVALRCDPISGHVSLFWYQQALGQGPEFLTYFQNEAQLDKSGLPSDRFFAERPEGSVSTLKIQRTQQEDSAVYLCASTGGPNEKLFFGSGTQLSVL.

This rearrangement joins TRBV9 to TRBJ1-2, with TRBD1 matching 10 bases. Germline values: CDR1 SGDLS, CDR2 YYNGEE. The CDR3 extends over 14 amino acids. V shed 4 bases and J 4 bases; nucleotides not matched to a gene: 4. CDR3 DNA: TGTGCCAGCAGCCCGAGGACAGGGGGCTATGGCTACACCTTC. Its translation is CASSPRTGGYGYTF.

The V gene is TRBV24-1, the J gene TRBJ1-3; weak D call: TRBD1 (5 bases). The germline V gene encodes CDR1 KGHDR and CDR2 SFDVKD. V lost 9 bases to trimming and J lost 0 bases, with 11 bases between them. This CDR3 contains 14 residues. This chain's CDR3 is CATAADNSGNTIYF. DNA for the CDR3: TGTGCCACCGCTGCGGACAACTCTGGAAACACCATATATTTT.

The rearrangement links TRBV30 to TRBJ2-7; TRBD1 might be the D (5 bases). Looked up from germline, CDR1 is GTSNPN and CDR2 is SVGIG (reference sequence). CDR3 length equals 13 residues. Trimming shortened V by 3 bases and J by 4 bases, and 13 bases separated the two germline ends. The CDR3 here is CAWRRQGKYEQYF. The CDR3 bases are TGTGCCTGGAGGCGGCAGGGAAAGTACGAGCAGTACTTC. The variable domain in full, completed from reference TRBV30 and TRBJ2-7, reads SQTIHQWPATLVQPVGSPLSLECTVEGTSNPNLYWYRQAAGRGLQLLFYSVGIGQISSEVPQNLSASRPQDRQFILSSKKLLLSDSGFYLCAWRRQGKYEQYFGPGTRLTVT.

The rearrangement joins TRBV19 to TRBJ2-1; D is unclear. V was pared by 3 bases and J by 4 bases, with 10 bases between. The CDR3 is 14 amino acids. In germline, CDR1 is LNHDA, CDR2 SQIVND (reference sequence). CDR3 in amino acids: CASSMTRHYNEQFF. CDR3 in DNA: TGTGCCAGTAGTATGACCCGTCATTACAATGAGCAGTTCTTC.

This clone has just one count. This chain links TRBV4-1 with TRBJ1-5, with TRBD1 identical over 7 bases. Germline loops: CDR1 MGHRA, CDR2 YSYEKL. The CDR3 length is 16 residues. V dropped 4 bases and J dropped 6; count of bases not matched to a gene: 12. The CDR3 spells CASSRGEGARSQPQHF. The CDR3 bases are TGCGCCAGCAGCCGGGGCGAGGGGGCGCGGAGTCAGCCCCAGCATTTT.

The chain carries TRBV19 and TRBJ2-3, with 9 bases lining up with TRBD1. Unmatched junction bases numbered 8, after V lost 5 bases and J lost 2 bases. This CDR3 has 16 amino acids. Germline-derived CDR1 and CDR2 are LNHDA and SQIVND (reference sequence). The DNA for the CDR3 is TGTGCCAGTAGTGTTGGGGGACAGGGAAACACAGATACGCAGTATTTT. Amino acid sequence: CASSVGGQGNTDTQYF. Supplemented by reference TRBV19 and TRBJ2-3, the full variable domain reads DGGITQSPKYLFRKEGQNVTLSCEQNLNHDAMYWYRQDPGQGLRLIYYSQIVNDFQKGDIAEGYSVSREKKESFPLTVTSAQKNPTAFYLCASSVGGQGNTDTQYFGPGTRLTVL.

V gene TRBV27 combines with J gene TRBJ1-6; 7 bases are shared with TRBD1. This CDR3 is built from 16 residues. CDR1 MNHEY and CDR2 SMNVEV come from the germline V gene (reference sequence). J gave up 3 bases and V 0 bases, and 2 bases lay outside the gene matches. DNA of the CDR3: TGTGCCAGCAGTTTATCACAGGGGATCTATAATTCACCCCTCCACTTT. Amino acids: CASSLSQGIYNSPLHF.